A single count supports the clone carrying this TCR beta chain. Other DNA sequences within the sample encode an identical CDR3. These data belong to a study of blood T cell repertoires in COVID-19. Background on the study: Samples representing acute and convalescent COVID-19 were sourced from the United States, Italy and Spain.

Original processing methods: Amplified reference gene primers provided the basis for estimating nucleated cell counts. Profiling relied on immunoSEQ multiplex PCR, and the TCRdb table lists in-frame clones only, not all of them. That table gives V, J and clone size, and the DNA gave D and trimming. The sample carries 130,000 or so clones, roughly 88% recorded once. The material sequenced was peripheral blood. This TCR came from a man in his forties with acute or convalescent COVID-19.

CDR3 nucleotide sequence: TGTGCCAGCAGCTCTGGACAGGGGGCATACAATGAGCAGTTCTTC. Protein: CASSSGQGAYNEQFF. The chain employs TRBV5-6 and TRBJ2-1, with 11 bases that match TRBD1. Germline V gene sequence: CDR1 SGHDT, CDR2 YYEEEE. The CDR3 has 15 residues. The junction had 3 bases not matched to a gene; V was cut back by 3 bases and J by 4 bases.